The 18 T cell receptor beta chains below were found in one sample sequenced in a study of cytomegalovirus exposure and HLA in healthy donors. The PCR used 60 Vbeta and 13 Jbeta primers. Measured with immunoSEQ multiplex PCR; TCRdb has only the in-frame clones, and not every one. Its table records 180,000 or so clones. Specimen: PBMCs. These receptors were obtained from a boy aged 5-17 years in good health and CMV-seronegative.

V gene TRBV2 combines with J gene TRBJ1-5; D remains unclear. CDR3 size: 16 residues. Trimming pared 1 base from V and 1 base from J, leaving 11 bases between. The germline V gene encodes CDR1 SNHLY and CDR2 FYNNEI. CDR3 DNA sequence: TGTGCCAGCAGTGAAGAGGCAGGTCTAAGCAATCAGCCCCAGCATTTT. Its translation: CASSEEAGLSNQPQHF.

This chain links TRBV4-3 with TRBJ2-6, with a tentative D call TRBD2 (7 bases). The V end was cut by 2 bases, the J end by 1 base, with 12 bases between. The CDR3 length is 17 residues. Per germline, CDR1 LGHNA and CDR2 YSLEER. The CDR3 protein is CASSQKGGASGANVLTF. For the CDR3, the DNA is TGCGCCAGCAGCCAAAAGGGGGGGGCATCTGGGGCCAACGTCCTGACTTTC.

The chain recombines TRBV7-2 with TRBJ1-5; D perhaps matches TRBD1 (6 bases). The V end was cut by 1 base, the J end by 7 bases, with 14 bases between. The CDR3 has 15 amino acids. Germline assignment: CDR1 SGHTA and CDR2 FQGNSA. CDR3 sequence reads: CASSLEQGKGQPQHF. DNA of the CDR3: TGTGCCAGCAGCTTAGAACAGGGCAAAGGGCAGCCCCAGCATTTT. Full variable domain (missing parts from reference TRBV7-2 and TRBJ1-5): GAGVSQSPSNKVTEKGKDVELRCDPISGHTALYWYRQSLGQGLEFLIYFQGNSAPDKSGLPSDRFSAERTGGSVSTLTIQRTQQEDSAVYLCASSLEQGKGQPQHFGDGTRLSIL.

This sequence joins TRBV19 and TRBJ1-5; maybe TRBD1 (5 bases). Germline CDR1 and CDR2: LNHDA and SQIVND (reference sequence). Trimming shortened V by 11 bases and J by 2 bases, and 13 bases separated the two germline ends. This CDR3 is built from 13 residues. The CDR3 coding sequence is TGTGCCTCACGGGCGGGGGGCAATCAGCCCCAGCATTTT. The encoded protein is CASRAGGNQPQHF.

Points on this clone: A junction end diverges from the germline sequence, so it may reflect a read error. J is TRBJ1-4 and V is TRBV19; TRBD1 is a possible D gene (5 bases). Germline V gene lookup returns CDR1 LNHDA and CDR2 SQIVND (reference sequence). The CDR3 runs to 16 residues. The CDR3 sequence is CASSSRVGGGDERLFF. CDR3 bases: TGTGCCAGTAGTTCACGCGTGGGGGGAGGAGACGAAAGACTGTTTTTT.

V gene TRBV18 combines with J gene TRBJ2-1; 10 bases agree with TRBD2. CDR1 and CDR2 from the germline V gene are KGHSH and LQKENI. Trimming cost V 5 bases and J 3 bases; bases outside gene matches: 4. The CDR3 length is 15 residues. The CDR3 nucleotides read TGTGCCAGCTCATGGACTAGCGGAAACTACAATGAGCAGTTCTTC. Protein product: CASSWTSGNYNEQFF. The full variable domain, its missing parts supplied by reference TRBV18 and TRBJ2-1, is NAGVMQNPRHLVRRRGQEARLRCSPMKGHSHVYWYRQLPEEGLKFMVYLQKENIIDESGMPKERFSAEFPKEGPSILRIQQVVRGDSAAYFCASSWTSGNYNEQFFGPGTRLTVL.

The chain has TRBV9 and TRBJ1-2; D may be TRBD1 (5 bases). Germline-derived CDR1 and CDR2 are SGDLS and YYNGEE. This CDR3 contains 12 residues. V lost 6 bases and J 5 bases, leaving 11 bases between the germline ends. Here the CDR3 DNA reads TGTGCCAGCAAAAGGGACTATTATGGCTACACCTTC. This encodes CASKRDYYGYTF.

J is TRBJ2-5 and V is TRBV11-2; D is perhaps TRBD1 (5 bases). Germline CDR1 reads SGHAT; CDR2 reads FQNNGV. Trimming pared 0 bases from V and 5 bases from J, leaving 10 bases between. This CDR3 is 14 amino acids long. The CDR3 loop is CASSLDQGWETQYF. Here the CDR3 DNA reads TGTGCCAGCAGCTTAGATCAGGGTTGGGAGACCCAGTACTTC.

The chain employs TRBV9 and TRBJ2-7; TRBD2 matches at 13 bases. Germline lookup yields CDR1 SGDLS and CDR2 YYNGEE. There are 15 residues in the CDR3. V lost 3 bases and J lost 7; bases outside the gene matches: 7. CDR3 DNA sequence: TGTGCCAGCAGCGGGACTAGCGGGGGCGTGTATGAGCAGTACTTC. This gives the protein CASSGTSGGVYEQYF.

This chain joins TRBV5-4 and TRBJ2-7, with 9 bases that match TRBD2. The V and J ends lost 5 bases and 6 bases, in that order; junction bases with no gene match: 12. CDR1 is SGHNT and CDR2 is YYREEE in the germline V gene (reference sequence). The CDR3 loop spans 15 amino acids. CDR3 in amino acids: CASRGQRGASVEQYF. DNA of the CDR3: TGTGCCAGCAGGGGACAGCGGGGGGCTTCGGTCGAGCAGTACTTC.

The CDR3: CASSPRSTGDAYTF. In nucleotides, the CDR3 is TGTGCCAGCAGCCCCCGCTCGACAGGGGATGCCTACACCTTC. The rearrangement uses TRBV28 and TRBJ1-2; 8 bases agree with TRBD1. The CDR3 has 14 residues. CDR1 and CDR2 (germline): MDHEN, SYDVKM. With V trimmed by 6 bases and J by 10 bases, 13 bases remained unmatched.

V usage is TRBV7-5 and J usage is TRBJ2-2; no DNA check was done on the table's D call, TRBD2. TRBV7-5 is shown as a pseudogene. This CDR3 spans 14 amino acids. The CDR3 DNA sequence: TGTCTCTCCCTTCCTCGGGGGGCGTCCGGGGAGCTGTTTTTT. It yields the protein CLSLPRGASGELFF.

The chain links TRBV29-1 to TRBJ1-2, with 9 bases that match TRBD1. The CDR3 is 14 residues long. Germline V gives CDR1 SQVTM, CDR2 ANQGSEA. The V gene end was trimmed by 4 bases and the J gene end by 4 bases; junction bases not matched to a gene: 7. The CDR3 nucleotides read TGCAGCGTTGCCCCACAGGGGGCAAGCTATGGCTACACCTTC. Protein sequence: CSVAPQGASYGYTF. The full variable domain, with the rest looked up from reference TRBV29-1 and TRBJ1-2, is SAVISQKPSRDICQRGTSLTIQCQVDSQVTMMFWYRQQPGQSLTLIATANQGSEATYESGFVIDKFPISRPNLTFSTLTVSNMSPEDSSIYLCSVAPQGASYGYTFGSGTRLTVV.

The rearrangement joins TRBV6-5 to TRBJ1-4; no clear D. Germline V gene lookup returns CDR1 MNHEY and CDR2 SVGAGI. The length of the CDR3 is 14 residues. Trimming removed 6 bases at V and 8 bases at J, with 16 bases between. CDR3 DNA sequence: TGTGCCAGCAGCGCAGGAACCCTAAGGGAAAAACTGTTTTTT. Its translation: CASSAGTLREKLFF.

The chain joins TRBV5-1 to TRBJ2-7; the match to TRBD1 covers 9 bases. Germline trimming cut 1 base from V and 1 base from J; bases unmatched to any gene: 9. The CDR3 extends over 17 amino acids. The germline V gene has CDR1 SGHRS and CDR2 YFSETQ. CDR3 sequence (DNA): TGCGCCAGCAGCTTGAAATCCGGGACAGGGCTTTCCTACGAGCAGTACTTC. It yields the protein CASSLKSGTGLSYEQYF.

V and J are TRBV11-2 and TRBJ2-2, with a possible D match to TRBD2 (7 bases). Per the germline V gene, CDR1 is SGHAT and CDR2 is FQNNGV. With 3 bases removed from V and 3 bases from J, the gap between germline ends came to 17 bases. This CDR3 comprises 17 residues. The CDR3 region is CASSLGGGGPDTGELFF. The CDR3 nucleotides are TGTGCCAGCAGCTTGGGGGGGGGCGGCCCGGACACCGGGGAGCTGTTTTTT.

The rearrangement uses TRBV18 and TRBJ2-7; 9 nucleotides line up with TRBD1. The V gene end was trimmed by 3 bases and the J gene end by 5 bases; junction bases not matched to a gene: 5. The CDR3 covers 14 residues. The germline CDR1 and CDR2 sequences are KGHSH and LQKENI. The CDR3 spells CASSPRTGVDEQYF. The CDR3 coding sequence is TGTGCCAGCTCACCGCGGACAGGGGTTGACGAGCAGTACTTC.

This chain joins TRBV15 and TRBJ1-5, with D possibly being TRBD1 (5 bases). This CDR3 has 15 residues. V was clipped by 5 bases and J by 5 bases, with 16 bases between them. The germline V gene encodes CDR1 LNHNV and CDR2 YYDKDF (reference sequence). CDR3: CATSAPPGGDQPQHF. CDR3 sequence (DNA): TGTGCCACCAGCGCCCCCCCGGGGGGGGATCAGCCCCAGCATTTT.